A single sample gave rise to the 32 T cell receptor beta chains below, sequenced in a study of cytomegalovirus exposure and HLA in healthy donors. The PCR used 60 Vbeta and 13 Jbeta primers. Libraries were prepared by immunoSEQ multiplex PCR; TCRdb keeps only in-frame clonotypes and omits some of them. This table has roughly 150,000 clones, 60% to 80% appearing once. Material: PBMCs. The receptors shown here come from a woman younger than 45 in good health and CMV-seronegative.

The chain combines TRBV27 with TRBJ2-1, with 10 nucleotides matching TRBD1. V lost 8 bases and J lost 6; bases outside the gene matches: 13. The CDR3 is 16 amino acids. The V gene's germline CDR1 is MNHEY and CDR2 SMNVEV (reference sequence). The CDR3 sequence is CASLSRQGAKINEQFF. The CDR3 DNA sequence: TGTGCCAGCCTTAGCAGACAGGGGGCAAAAATCAATGAGCAGTTCTTC.

The chain is built from TRBV30 and TRBJ2-1; 8 bases line up with TRBD2. The V segment lost 1 base and the J segment 8 bases; nucleotides outside the gene matches: 10. Germline lookup yields CDR1 GTSNPN and CDR2 SVGIG (reference sequence). The CDR3 is 15 residues long. The CDR3 loop reads CAWSASGTRPHEQFF. The CDR3 DNA reads TGTGCCTGGAGTGCCTCCGGGACTAGGCCCCATGAGCAGTTCTTC.

V gene TRBV5-1 combines with J gene TRBJ2-1; TRBD2 aligns across 8 bases. Germline lookup yields CDR1 SGHRS and CDR2 YFSETQ. The trim removed 2 bases at V and 8 bases at J, leaving 3 bases unmatched. The length of the CDR3 is 13 residues. CDR3 coding DNA: TGCGCCAGCAGCTTAAGAGCGGGGGATGAGCAGTTCTTC. The encoded protein is CASSLRAGDEQFF. Looking up the rest from reference TRBV5-1 and TRBJ2-1 gives the full variable domain: KAGVTQTPRYLIKTRGQQVTLSCSPISGHRSVSWYQQTPGQGLQFLFEYFSETQRNKGNFPGRFSGRQFSNSRSEMNVSTLELGDSALYLCASSLRAGDEQFFGPGTRLTVL.

This clone was seen more than once but under ten times. The CDR3 DNA reads as TGTGCCAGTAGTATCGACAGGGCTAAGCCCCAGCATTTT. It codes for CASSIDRAKPQHF. This rearrangement joins TRBV19 to TRBJ1-5, with 7 bases fitting TRBD1. The CDR3 sequence is 13 residues long. V trimming: 3 bases; J trimming: 8 bases; junction bases outside the gene matches: 4. CDR1 and CDR2 (germline): LNHDA, SQIVND (reference sequence).

The chain is built from TRBV6-5 and TRBJ1-5; weak D call: TRBD1 (6 bases). Germline V gene sequence: CDR1 MNHEY, CDR2 SVGAGI. V was cut by 5 bases and J by 4 bases, with 9 bases left in between. The CDR3 has 13 amino acids. DNA for the CDR3: TGTGCCAGCAGTGAAAGGGGGAATCAGCCCCAGCATTTT. Protein product: CASSERGNQPQHF.

The chain joins TRBV28 to TRBJ1-2, with TRBD1 identical over 8 bases. With 5 bases clipped from V and 7 bases from J, the junction kept 9 bases outside the gene matches. Germline V gives CDR1 MDHEN, CDR2 SYDVKM. The CDR3 sequence is 14 residues long. As DNA, the CDR3 is TGTGCCAGCAGTCAACGGACAGGGATCCGTGGCTACACCTTC. Amino acids: CASSQRTGIRGYTF.

The rearrangement links TRBV28 to TRBJ2-3, with TRBD2 matching over 11 bases. V was clipped by 2 bases and J by 5 bases; unmatched bases: 12. Germline V gene lookup returns CDR1 MDHEN and CDR2 SYDVKM. The CDR3 loop spans 18 amino acids. The chain's CDR3 is CASSLPTSGEIGIDTQYF. CDR3 nucleotide sequence: TGTGCCAGCAGTTTACCGACTAGCGGGGAAATAGGTATAGATACGCAGTATTTT.

The chain is built from TRBV11-2 and TRBJ2-7; TRBD1 matches 9 bases. CDR1 is SGHAT, CDR2 FQNNGV, per germline. The CDR3 sequence is 16 residues long. The trim removed 2 bases at V and 6 bases at J, leaving 11 bases unmatched. The chain's CDR3 is CASSLRPGTGIAEQYF. CDR3 nucleotide sequence: TGTGCCAGCAGCTTAAGGCCCGGGACAGGGATCGCCGAGCAGTACTTC.

Comment on this clone: At one end the junction does not follow the germline gene, possibly because of a read error. V usage is TRBV7-7 and J usage is TRBJ2-5; TRBD1 aligns across 8 bases. The CDR3 extends over 13 amino acids. The germline V gene encodes CDR1 SSHAT and CDR2 FNYEAQ (reference sequence). CDR3 DNA: TGTGCTAGCAGCCAAGGACAGGGAGAGACCCAGTACTTC. Its translation: CASSQGQGETQYF.

This clone is termed medium-sized. The V and J genes are TRBV7-6 and TRBJ2-7; D perhaps matches TRBD2 (6 bases). Trimming pared 6 bases from V and 7 bases from J, leaving 10 bases between. Germline assignment: CDR1 SGHVS and CDR2 FNYEAQ. CDR3 length: 11 amino acids. The CDR3 reads CASRSGGEQYF. The CDR3 bases are TGTGCCAGCAGATCTGGAGGGGAGCAGTACTTC. Variable domain in full (rest from reference TRBV7-6 and TRBJ2-7): GAGVSQSPRYKVTKRGQDVALRCDPISGHVSLYWYRQALGQGPEFLTYFNYEAQQDKSGLPNDRFSAERPEGSISTLTIQRTEQRDSAMYRCASRSGGEQYFGPGTRLTVT.

The V gene is TRBV6-5, the J gene TRBJ2-5, with 8 bases lining up with TRBD1. Germline values: CDR1 MNHEY, CDR2 SVGAGI. The CDR3 covers 15 residues. The junction had 9 bases not matched to a gene; V was cut back by 2 bases and J by 7 bases. CDR3 protein: CASSYLDGTGGTQYF. CDR3 nucleotides: TGTGCCAGCAGTTACCTCGACGGAACAGGGGGGACCCAGTACTTC.

In its sample, this clone was seen a few times. Other nucleotide sequences in the sample specify the same CDR3. The chain employs TRBV2 and TRBJ1-1; a possible D gene is TRBD1 (6 bases). V was shortened by 4 bases and J by 1 base, with 7 bases between the two germline ends. Germline lookup yields CDR1 SNHLY and CDR2 FYNNEI. The CDR3 extends over 13 amino acids. The DNA of the CDR3 is TGTGCCAGCAGTGGGACAGCGAACACTGAAGCTTTCTTT. Amino acid sequence: CASSGTANTEAFF.

The chain links TRBV4-1 to TRBJ1-1, with a weak D call TRBD1 (6 bases). V was cut by 6 bases and J by 0 bases, with 17 bases left in between. Germline lookup yields CDR1 MGHRA and CDR2 YSYEKL. The CDR3 covers 16 residues. CDR3 sequence reads: CASRRGGGRMNTEAFF. The CDR3 nucleotides are TGCGCCAGCAGGCGGGGGGGCGGTAGAATGAACACTGAAGCTTTCTTT.

The chain employs TRBV11-3 and TRBJ2-3; TRBD1 might be the D (5 bases). V dropped 3 bases and J dropped 4 bases, with 11 bases sitting between them. CDR1 is SGHNT, CDR2 YENEEA, per germline. The CDR3 is 14 residues long. CDR3 sequence reads: CASSLRSGSDTQYF. CDR3 coding DNA: TGTGCCAGCAGCTTGCGCTCAGGGTCAGATACGCAGTATTTT.

This clone was detected only once. The chain carries TRBV18 and TRBJ1-1; 7 nucleotides agree with TRBD1. CDR1 and CDR2 (germline): KGHSH, LQKENI. The CDR3 covers 14 residues. V was clipped by 3 bases and J by 1 base; unmatched bases: 2. The chain's CDR3 is CASSPDRWNTEAFF. CDR3 in DNA: TGTGCCAGCTCACCGGACAGGTGGAACACTGAAGCTTTCTTT.

This clone appeared a single time. CDR3 protein: CASSSRDRGDEQFF. The CDR3 DNA reads as TGTGCCAGCAGCTCTAGAGACCGGGGGGATGAGCAGTTCTTC. The chain has TRBV7-6 and TRBJ2-1, with 7 bases aligning to TRBD2. This CDR3 region has 14 residues. Germline loops: CDR1 SGHVS, CDR2 FNYEAQ. After removal of 4 bases from V and 8 bases from J, the junction contained 8 bases not matched to a gene.

This clone was observed a few times. The V gene is TRBV6-5, the J gene TRBJ2-1, with TRBD2 identical over 11 bases. V was pared by 10 bases and J by 8 bases, with 13 bases of the junction left unmatched. The CDR3 has 15 residues. CDR1 and CDR2 (germline): MNHEY, SVGAGI. CDR3 bases: TGTGCCACCGGGCTCACTAGCGGGGGTTCCTATGAGCAGTTCTTC. Translation: CATGLTSGGSYEQFF.

The chain joins TRBV28 to TRBJ1-1; D unclear. Trimming cost V 4 bases and J 0 bases, with 21 bases left between them. The germline V gene has CDR1 MDHEN and CDR2 SYDVKM. This CDR3 is built from 18 residues. The CDR3 region is CASSSQTPGTPLNTEAFF. The CDR3 nucleotides read TGTGCCAGCAGTTCGCAAACGCCAGGAACCCCCTTGAACACTGAAGCTTTCTTT.

This clone was recorded only once. The chain combines TRBV12-5 with TRBJ1-1; TRBD1 aligns across 9 bases. Germline V CDR1 and CDR2: LGHNT, FRNRAP. The CDR3 runs to 13 residues. Germline trimming cut 5 bases from V and 11 bases from J; bases unmatched to any gene: 9. CDR3 nucleotide sequence: TGTGCTAGTGGTCCACAGGGGGCCGGGGCCGCTTTCTTT. Translating gives CASGPQGAGAAFF. The complete variable domain, with remaining parts taken from reference TRBV12-5 and TRBJ1-1, reads DARVTQTPRHKVTEMGQEVTMRCQPILGHNTVFWYRQTMMQGLELLAYFRNRAPLDDSGMPKDRFSAEMPDATLATLKIQPSEPRDSAVYFCASGPQGAGAAFFGQGTRLTVV.

The V call is TRBV27, the J call TRBJ2-1; D is possibly TRBD1 (5 bases). V lost 3 bases, J lost 7 bases, and 13 bases lay in between. This CDR3 is built from 14 residues. Germline lookup yields CDR1 MNHEY and CDR2 SMNVEV (reference sequence). This CDR3 reads CASSFSRENNEQFF. Written as DNA, the CDR3 is TGTGCCAGCAGTTTCTCCAGGGAAAATAATGAGCAGTTCTTC.

This rearrangement joins TRBV4-1 to TRBJ1-4; D ambiguous. The CDR3 is 18 residues long. CDR1 and CDR2 (germline): MGHRA, YSYEKL. Trimming cost V 0 bases and J 0 bases, with 14 bases left between them. CDR3 protein: CASSQDQEGPSTNEKLFF. Here the CDR3 DNA reads TGCGCCAGCAGCCAAGATCAGGAGGGCCCTTCAACTAATGAAAAACTGTTTTTT.

This chain's CDR3 is CASSRQTGYREGNTIYF. DNA of the CDR3: TGTGCCAGCAGCCGCCAGACAGGGTACAGGGAAGGAAACACCATATATTTT. This rearrangement joins TRBV4-2 to TRBJ1-3; 7 nucleotides agree with TRBD1. Looked up from germline, CDR1 is LGHNA and CDR2 is YNFKEQ. Losses at the gene ends were 4 bases for V and 4 bases for J; bases not matched to a gene: 13. The CDR3 is made up of 17 amino acids.

The V call is TRBV29-1, the J call TRBJ2-5, with 10 nucleotides matching TRBD1. This CDR3 spans 15 amino acids. The V gene end was trimmed by 3 bases and the J gene end by 5 bases; junction bases not matched to a gene: 9. CDR1 is SQVTM, CDR2 ANQGSEA, per germline. The CDR3 DNA reads TGCAGCGTTGATCGAGGGACAGGGGTGGGGGAGACCCAGTACTTC. It yields the protein CSVDRGTGVGETQYF.

J is TRBJ2-1 and V is TRBV28, with TRBD1 matching over 8 bases. Per germline, CDR1 MDHEN and CDR2 SYDVKM. The ends lost 5 bases at V and 4 bases at J; junction bases unmatched: 7. The CDR3 runs 15 residues. The CDR3 spells CASSIGTGQYNEQFF. CDR3 bases: TGTGCCAGCAGTATAGGGACAGGTCAATACAATGAGCAGTTCTTC.

On this clone itself: Distinct nucleotide sequences in the sample also encode this CDR3. The CDR3 sequence is CASSEAGDSSYEQYV. CDR3 sequence (DNA): TGTGCCAGCAGTGAAGCAGGCGATAGCTCCTACGAGCAGTACGTC. The chain uses TRBV6-1 and TRBJ2-7; D unresolved. This CDR3 region has 15 residues. V was trimmed by 0 bases and J by 0 bases, leaving 9 bases between them. Germline V lookup: CDR1 MNHNS, CDR2 SASEGT.

The V and J genes are TRBV7-9 and TRBJ2-1, with D tentatively TRBD2 (6 bases). Trimming shortened V by 5 bases and J by 4 bases, and 15 bases separated the two germline ends. Germline CDR1 reads SEHNR; CDR2 reads FQNEAQ (reference sequence). The CDR3 runs to 15 residues. DNA of the CDR3: TGTGCCAGCAGCACGAGGGGAGGTCCGTACAATGAGCAGTTCTTC. Its translation is CASSTRGGPYNEQFF.

The CDR3 coding sequence is TGTGCCATCCGAGGGGAAAAACTGTTTTTT. Translated, it gives CAIRGEKLFF. V usage is TRBV28 and J usage is TRBJ1-4; no definite D call. Germline V CDR1 and CDR2: MDHEN, SYDVKM. Trimming took off 10 bases at V and 8 bases at J, with 8 bases between the two ends. This CDR3 is 10 amino acids long.

The table lists this clone with many counts. The rearrangement joins TRBV5-1 to TRBJ2-7; D is perhaps TRBD2 (5 bases). Germline V gives CDR1 SGHRS, CDR2 YFSETQ. The V gene lost 0 bases and the J gene lost 0 bases, with 10 bases spanning the gap. The CDR3 length is 15 residues. DNA for the CDR3: TGCGCCAGCAGCTTGGGAGGGCCCAGCTCCTACGAGCAGTACTTC. Translating gives CASSLGGPSSYEQYF.

This chain links TRBV7-9 with TRBJ1-4; tentative D call: TRBD1 (5 bases). The CDR3 totals 14 residues. Germline CDR1 and CDR2: SEHNR and FQNEAQ (reference sequence). V dropped 3 bases and J dropped 8 bases, with 13 bases sitting between them. CDR3 amino acids: CASSFGATREKLFF. For the CDR3, the DNA is TGTGCCAGCAGCTTTGGGGCAACCCGGGAAAAACTGTTTTTT.

The chain links TRBV29-1 to TRBJ1-1; 7 positions agree with TRBD1. Germline V gene data show CDR1 as SQVTM and CDR2 as ANQGSEA. The CDR3 spans 10 residues. V dropped 6 bases and J dropped 10; count of bases not matched to a gene: 5. CDR3 sequence: CSVPGQRAFF. DNA of the CDR3: TGCAGCGTCCCGGGACAGCGAGCTTTCTTT.

The V gene is TRBV7-3, the J gene TRBJ2-2, with 7 nucleotides matching TRBD1. The ends lost 5 bases at V and 0 bases at J; junction bases unmatched: 6. Per the germline V gene, CDR1 is SGHTA and CDR2 is FQGTGA. The CDR3 has 16 residues. The CDR3 loop is CASSPNRGTNTGELFF. For the CDR3, the DNA is TGTGCCAGCAGCCCCAACAGGGGAACGAACACCGGGGAGCTGTTTTTT.

CDR3 sequence: CASSSGGSNQPQHF. DNA for the CDR3: TGTGCCAGCAGTTCCGGGGGTAGCAATCAGCCCCAGCATTTT. The chain couples TRBV6-1 to TRBJ1-5; TRBD1 is a possible D gene (5 bases). Trimming took 5 bases from V and 0 from J, leaving 8 bases between them. In germline, CDR1 is MNHNS, CDR2 SASEGT. The CDR3 spans 14 residues.